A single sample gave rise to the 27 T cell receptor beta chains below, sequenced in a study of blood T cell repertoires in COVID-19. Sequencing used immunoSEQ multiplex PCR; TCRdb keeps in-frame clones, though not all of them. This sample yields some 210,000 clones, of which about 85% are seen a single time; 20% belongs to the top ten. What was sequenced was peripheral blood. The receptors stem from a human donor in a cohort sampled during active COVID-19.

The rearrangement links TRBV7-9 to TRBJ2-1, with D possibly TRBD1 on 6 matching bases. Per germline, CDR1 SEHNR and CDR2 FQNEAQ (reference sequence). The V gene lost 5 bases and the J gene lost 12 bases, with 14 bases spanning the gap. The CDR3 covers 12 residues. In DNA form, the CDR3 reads TGTGCCAGCAGCCATACAGGGTGGGTGCAGTTCTTC. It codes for CASSHTGWVQFF.

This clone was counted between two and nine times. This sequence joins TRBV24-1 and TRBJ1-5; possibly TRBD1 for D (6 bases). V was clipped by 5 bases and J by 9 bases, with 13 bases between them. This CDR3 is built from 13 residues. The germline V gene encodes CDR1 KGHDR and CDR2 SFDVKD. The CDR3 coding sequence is TGTGCCACCAGTGTGGGGGCCCTAGGGCCCCAGCATTTT. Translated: CATSVGALGPQHF.

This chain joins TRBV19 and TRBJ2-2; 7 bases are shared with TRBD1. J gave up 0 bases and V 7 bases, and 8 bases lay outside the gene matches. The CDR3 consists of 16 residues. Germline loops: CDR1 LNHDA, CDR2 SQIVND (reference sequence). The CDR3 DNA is TGTGCCAGTAAAAGCTCTGGGACAGCGAACACCGGGGAGCTGTTTTTT. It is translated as CASKSSGTANTGELFF.

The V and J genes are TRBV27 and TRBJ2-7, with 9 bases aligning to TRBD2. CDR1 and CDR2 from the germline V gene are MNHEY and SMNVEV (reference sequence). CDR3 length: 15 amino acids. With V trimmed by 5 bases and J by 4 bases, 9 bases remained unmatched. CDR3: CASSRSGRTIYEQYF. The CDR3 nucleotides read TGTGCCAGCAGTAGAAGCGGGAGGACTATTTACGAGCAGTACTTC.

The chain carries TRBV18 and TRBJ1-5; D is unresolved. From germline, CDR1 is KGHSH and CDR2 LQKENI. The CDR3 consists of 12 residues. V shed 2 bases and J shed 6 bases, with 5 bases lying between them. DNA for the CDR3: TGTGCCAGCTCACCAGAGGGTCAGCCCCAGCATTTT. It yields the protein CASSPEGQPQHF.

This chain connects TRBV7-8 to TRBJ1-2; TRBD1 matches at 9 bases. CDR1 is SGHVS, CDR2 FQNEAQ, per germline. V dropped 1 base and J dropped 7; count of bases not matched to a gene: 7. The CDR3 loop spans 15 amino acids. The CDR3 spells CASSLDRGRVTGYTF. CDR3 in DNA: TGTGCCAGCAGCTTAGACAGGGGGCGTGTGACTGGCTACACCTTC.

CDR3 nucleotide sequence: TGCGCCAGCAGCTTGTCGACCCTTCCAGGGACCCAGTACTTC. Residues: CASSLSTLPGTQYF. V gene TRBV5-1 combines with J gene TRBJ2-5; D not certain. V dropped 1 base and J dropped 7 bases, with 14 bases sitting between them. CDR1 is SGHRS and CDR2 is YFSETQ in the germline V gene. The CDR3 is 14 amino acids.

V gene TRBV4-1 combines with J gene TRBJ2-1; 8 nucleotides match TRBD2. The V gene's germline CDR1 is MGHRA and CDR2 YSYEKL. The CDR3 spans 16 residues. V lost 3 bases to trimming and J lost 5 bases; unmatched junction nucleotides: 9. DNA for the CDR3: TGCGCCAGCAGCCACCTAGGAGCGGGAGAGGACAATGAGCAGTTCTTC. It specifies CASSHLGAGEDNEQFF.

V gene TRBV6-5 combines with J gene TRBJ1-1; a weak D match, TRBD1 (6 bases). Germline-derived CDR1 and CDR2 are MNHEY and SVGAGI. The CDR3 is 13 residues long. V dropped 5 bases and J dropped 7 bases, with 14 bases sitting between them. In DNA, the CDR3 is TGTGCCAGCAGTCGGGGCACAGGGAGTGAAGCTTTCTTT. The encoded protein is CASSRGTGSEAFF.

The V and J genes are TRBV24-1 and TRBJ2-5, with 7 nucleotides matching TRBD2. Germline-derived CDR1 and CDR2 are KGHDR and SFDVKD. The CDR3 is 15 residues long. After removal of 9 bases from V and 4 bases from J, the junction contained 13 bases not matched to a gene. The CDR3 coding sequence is TGTGCCACCGCCGTGGGGGGGTCTACCCTAGAGACCCAGTACTTC. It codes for CATAVGGSTLETQYF.

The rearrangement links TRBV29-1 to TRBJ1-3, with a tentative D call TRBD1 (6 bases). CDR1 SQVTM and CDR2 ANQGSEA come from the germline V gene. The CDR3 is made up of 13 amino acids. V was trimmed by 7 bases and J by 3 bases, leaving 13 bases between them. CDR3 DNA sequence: TGCAGCGGAATGGGGGCAAGTGGAAACACCATATATTTT. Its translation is CSGMGASGNTIYF.

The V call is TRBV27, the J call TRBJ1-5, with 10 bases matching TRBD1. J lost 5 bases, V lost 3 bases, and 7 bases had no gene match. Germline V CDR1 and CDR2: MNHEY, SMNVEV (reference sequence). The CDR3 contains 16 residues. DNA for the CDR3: TGTGCCAGCAGTTTTCCCGGGACAGGGGTCTATCAGCCCCAGCATTTT. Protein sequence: CASSFPGTGVYQPQHF.

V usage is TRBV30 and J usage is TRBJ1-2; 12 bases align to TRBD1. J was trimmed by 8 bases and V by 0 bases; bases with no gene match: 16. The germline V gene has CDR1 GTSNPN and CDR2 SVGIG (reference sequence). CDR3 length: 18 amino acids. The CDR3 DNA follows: TGTGCCTGGAGTGTACTACTCGGGACAGGGGGCAAGGAGGGCGGCTACACCTTC. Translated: CAWSVLLGTGGKEGGYTF.

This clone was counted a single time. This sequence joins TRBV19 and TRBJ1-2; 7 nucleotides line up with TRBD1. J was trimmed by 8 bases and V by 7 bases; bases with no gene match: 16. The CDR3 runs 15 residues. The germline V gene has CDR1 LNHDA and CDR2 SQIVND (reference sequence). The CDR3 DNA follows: TGTGCCAGTAATCGAGGAACAGGGGACGGAGGCGGCTACACCTTC. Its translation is CASNRGTGDGGGYTF.

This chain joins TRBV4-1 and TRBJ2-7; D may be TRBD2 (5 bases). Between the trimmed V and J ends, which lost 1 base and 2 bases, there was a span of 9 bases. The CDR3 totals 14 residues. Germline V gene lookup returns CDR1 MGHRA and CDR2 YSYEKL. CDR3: CASSQGAGPYEQYF. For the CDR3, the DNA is TGCGCCAGCAGCCAAGGGGCGGGTCCCTACGAGCAGTACTTC.

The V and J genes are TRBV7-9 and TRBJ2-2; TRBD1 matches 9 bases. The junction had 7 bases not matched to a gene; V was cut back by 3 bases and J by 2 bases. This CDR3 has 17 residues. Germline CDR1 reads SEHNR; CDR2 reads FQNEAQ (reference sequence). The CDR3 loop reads CASSFPRDRANTGELFF. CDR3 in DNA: TGTGCCAGCAGCTTCCCCCGGGACAGGGCCAACACCGGGGAGCTGTTTTTT.

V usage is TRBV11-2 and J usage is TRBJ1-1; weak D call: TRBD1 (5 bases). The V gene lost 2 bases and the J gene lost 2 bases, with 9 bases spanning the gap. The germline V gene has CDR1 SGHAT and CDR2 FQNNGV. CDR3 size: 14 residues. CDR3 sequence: CASSLRQPNTEAFF. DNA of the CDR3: TGTGCCAGCAGCTTAAGACAGCCCAACACTGAAGCTTTCTTT.

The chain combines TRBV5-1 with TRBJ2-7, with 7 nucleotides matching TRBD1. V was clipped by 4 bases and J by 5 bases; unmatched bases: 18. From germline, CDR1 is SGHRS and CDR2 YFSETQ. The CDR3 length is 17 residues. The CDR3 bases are TGCGCCAGCAGCCGATTCACAGGGGCCAAAAGATATAACGAGCAGTACTTC. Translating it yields CASSRFTGAKRYNEQYF.

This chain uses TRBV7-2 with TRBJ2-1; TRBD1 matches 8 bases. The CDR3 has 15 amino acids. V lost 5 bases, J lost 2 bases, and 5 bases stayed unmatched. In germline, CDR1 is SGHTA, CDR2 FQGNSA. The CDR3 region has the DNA TGTGCCAGCAGCCCCTCGGGACAGGCCTACAATGAGCAGTTCTTC. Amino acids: CASSPSGQAYNEQFF.

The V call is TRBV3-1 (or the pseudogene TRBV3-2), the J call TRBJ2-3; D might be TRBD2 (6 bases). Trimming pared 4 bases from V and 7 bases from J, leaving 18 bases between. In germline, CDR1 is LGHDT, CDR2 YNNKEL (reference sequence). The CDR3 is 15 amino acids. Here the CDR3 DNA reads TGTGCCAGCAGCCCGCGGGACGCCGGGGATTATACGCAGTATTTT. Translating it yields CASSPRDAGDYTQYF.

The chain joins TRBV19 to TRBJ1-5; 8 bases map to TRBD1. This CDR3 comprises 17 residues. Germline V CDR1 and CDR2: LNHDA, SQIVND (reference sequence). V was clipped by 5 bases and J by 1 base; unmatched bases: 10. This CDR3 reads CASSPAGGSLSNQPQHF. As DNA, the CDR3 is TGTGCCAGTAGTCCGGCAGGGGGCAGTTTGAGCAATCAGCCCCAGCATTTT.

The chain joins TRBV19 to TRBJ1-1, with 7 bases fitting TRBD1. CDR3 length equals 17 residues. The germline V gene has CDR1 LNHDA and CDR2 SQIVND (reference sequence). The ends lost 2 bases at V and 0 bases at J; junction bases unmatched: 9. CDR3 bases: TGTGCCAGTAGTATAACGGCGGGACAGCTTATGAACACTGAAGCTTTCTTT. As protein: CASSITAGQLMNTEAFF.

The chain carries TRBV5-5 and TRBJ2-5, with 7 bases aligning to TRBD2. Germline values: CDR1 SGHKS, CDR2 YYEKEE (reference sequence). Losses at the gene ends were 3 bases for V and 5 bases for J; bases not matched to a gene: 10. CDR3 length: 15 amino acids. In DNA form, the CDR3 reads TGTGCCAGCAGCTCCGCTGGCGGGGGTGGGGAGACCCAGTACTTC. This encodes CASSSAGGGGETQYF.

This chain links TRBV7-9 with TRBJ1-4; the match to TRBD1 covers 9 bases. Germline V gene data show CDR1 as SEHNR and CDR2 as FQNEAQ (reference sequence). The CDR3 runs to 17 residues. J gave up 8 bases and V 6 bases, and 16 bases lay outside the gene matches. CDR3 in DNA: TGTGCCAGCAGTTCTCCAGGGACAGGGATCTGGGAGGAAAAACTGTTTTTT. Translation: CASSSPGTGIWEEKLFF. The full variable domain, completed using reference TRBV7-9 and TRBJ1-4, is DTGVSQNPRHKITKRGQNVTFRCDPISEHNRLYWYRQTLGQGPEFLTYFQNEAQLEKSRLLSDRFSAERPKGSFSTLEIQRTEQGDSAMYLCASSSPGTGIWEEKLFFGSGTQLSVL.

The CDR3 DNA reads as TGTGCCTGGAGGAAAGGTTTCGAGGATGGCTACACCTTC. Residues: CAWRKGFEDGYTF. The V gene is TRBV30, the J gene TRBJ1-2; D is ambiguous. The length of the CDR3 is 13 residues. Germline lookup yields CDR1 GTSNPN and CDR2 SVGIG (reference sequence). V lost 3 bases and J 6 bases, leaving 14 bases between the germline ends.

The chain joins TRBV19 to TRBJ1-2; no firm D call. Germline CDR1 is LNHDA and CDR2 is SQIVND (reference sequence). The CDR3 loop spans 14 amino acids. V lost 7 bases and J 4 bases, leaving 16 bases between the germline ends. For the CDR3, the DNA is TGTGCCAGTACCTTGGAGGGCCTGGCCTATGGCTACACCTTC. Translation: CASTLEGLAYGYTF.

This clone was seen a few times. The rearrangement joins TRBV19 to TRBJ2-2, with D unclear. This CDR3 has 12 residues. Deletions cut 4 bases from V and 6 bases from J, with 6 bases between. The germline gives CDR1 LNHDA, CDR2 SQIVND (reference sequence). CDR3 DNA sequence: TGTGCCAGTAGTACCCAGTCCGGGGAGCTGTTTTTT. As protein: CASSTQSGELFF. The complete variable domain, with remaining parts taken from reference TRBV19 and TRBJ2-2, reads DGGITQSPKYLFRKEGQNVTLSCEQNLNHDAMYWYRQDPGQGLRLIYYSQIVNDFQKGDIAEGYSVSREKKESFPLTVTSAQKNPTAFYLCASSTQSGELFFGEGSRLTVL.